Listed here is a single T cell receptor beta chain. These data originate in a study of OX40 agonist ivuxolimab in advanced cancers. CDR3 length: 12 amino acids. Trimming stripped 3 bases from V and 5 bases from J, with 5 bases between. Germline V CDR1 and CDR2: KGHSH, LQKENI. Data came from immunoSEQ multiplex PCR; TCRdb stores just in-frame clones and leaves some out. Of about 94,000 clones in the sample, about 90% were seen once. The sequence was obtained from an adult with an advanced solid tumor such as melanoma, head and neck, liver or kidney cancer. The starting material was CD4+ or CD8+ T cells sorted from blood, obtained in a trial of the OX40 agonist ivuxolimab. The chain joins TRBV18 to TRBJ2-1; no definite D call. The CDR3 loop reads CASSPQDNEQFF. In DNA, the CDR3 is TGTGCCAGCTCACCGCAGGACAATGAGCAGTTCTTC.